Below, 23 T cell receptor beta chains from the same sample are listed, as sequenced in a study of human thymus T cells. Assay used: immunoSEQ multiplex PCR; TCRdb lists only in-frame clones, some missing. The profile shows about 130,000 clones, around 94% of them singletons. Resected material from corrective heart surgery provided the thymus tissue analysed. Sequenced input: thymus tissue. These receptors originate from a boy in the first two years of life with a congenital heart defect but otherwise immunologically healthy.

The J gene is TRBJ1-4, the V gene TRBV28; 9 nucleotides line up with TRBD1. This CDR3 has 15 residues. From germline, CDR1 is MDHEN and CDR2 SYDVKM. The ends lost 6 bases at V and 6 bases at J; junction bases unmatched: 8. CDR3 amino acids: CASREDRGRYEKLFF. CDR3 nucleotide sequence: TGTGCCAGCAGGGAAGACAGGGGGAGGTATGAAAAACTGTTTTTT.

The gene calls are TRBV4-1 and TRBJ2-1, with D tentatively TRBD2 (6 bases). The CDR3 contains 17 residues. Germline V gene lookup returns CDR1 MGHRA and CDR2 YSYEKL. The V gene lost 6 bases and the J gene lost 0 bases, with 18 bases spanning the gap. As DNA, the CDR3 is TGCGCCAGCAGGTCAAGCGTAGCGGTGAGCTCCTACAATGAGCAGTTCTTC. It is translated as CASRSSVAVSSYNEQFF.

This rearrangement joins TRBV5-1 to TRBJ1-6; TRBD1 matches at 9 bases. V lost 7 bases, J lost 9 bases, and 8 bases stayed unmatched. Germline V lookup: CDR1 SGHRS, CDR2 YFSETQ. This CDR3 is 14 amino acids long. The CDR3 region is CASRRDRVVSPLHF. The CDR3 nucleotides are TGCGCCAGCCGCCGGGACAGGGTAGTTTCACCCCTCCACTTT.

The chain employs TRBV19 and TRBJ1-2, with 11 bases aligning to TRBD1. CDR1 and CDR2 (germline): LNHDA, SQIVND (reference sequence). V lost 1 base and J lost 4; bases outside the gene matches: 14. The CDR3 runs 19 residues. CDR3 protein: CASSIVSGTGGSPLYGYTF. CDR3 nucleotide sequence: TGTGCCAGTAGTATAGTCTCCGGGACAGGGGGATCACCCCTCTATGGCTACACCTTC.

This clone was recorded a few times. This chain's CDR3 is CASRTRNPHGYTF. As DNA, the CDR3 is TGTGCCAGCCGGACAAGGAATCCGCATGGCTACACCTTC. The chain links TRBV28 to TRBJ1-2, with a possible D match to TRBD1 (5 bases). Germline values: CDR1 MDHEN, CDR2 SYDVKM. This CDR3 has 13 amino acids. The ends were cut back, 8 bases at V and 6 bases at J, with 16 bases in the middle.

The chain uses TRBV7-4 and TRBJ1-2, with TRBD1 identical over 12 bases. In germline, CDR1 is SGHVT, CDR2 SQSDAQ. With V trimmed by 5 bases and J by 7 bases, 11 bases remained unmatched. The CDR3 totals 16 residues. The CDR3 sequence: CASSPPWDRGRSGYTF. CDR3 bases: TGTGCCAGCAGCCCACCTTGGGACAGGGGGCGAAGTGGCTACACCTTC. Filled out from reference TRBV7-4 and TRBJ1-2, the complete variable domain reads GAGVSQSPRYKVAKRGRDVALRCDSISGHVTLYWYRQTLGQGSEVLTYSQSDAQRDKSGRPSGRFSAERPERSVSTLKIQRTEQGDSAVYLCASSPPWDRGRSGYTFGSGTRLTVV.

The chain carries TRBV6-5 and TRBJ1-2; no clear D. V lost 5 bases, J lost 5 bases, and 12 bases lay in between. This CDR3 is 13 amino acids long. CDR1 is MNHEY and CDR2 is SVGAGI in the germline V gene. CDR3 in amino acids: CASSPLARYGYTF. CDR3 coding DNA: TGTGCCAGCAGTCCCTTAGCCCGATATGGCTACACCTTC.

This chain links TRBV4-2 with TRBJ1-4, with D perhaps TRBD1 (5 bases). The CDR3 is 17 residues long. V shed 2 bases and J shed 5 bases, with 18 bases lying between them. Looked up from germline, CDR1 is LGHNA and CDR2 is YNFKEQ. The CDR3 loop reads CASSQPTRGTVNEKLFF. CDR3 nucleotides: TGTGCCAGCAGCCAACCTACCCGCGGGACGGTGAATGAAAAACTGTTTTTT.

The CDR3, as DNA: TGTGCCTGGAGTGTGGACAGGGCGGGGACCCAGTACTTC. Translated: CAWSVDRAGTQYF. This chain connects TRBV30 to TRBJ2-5, with TRBD1 matching over 8 bases. The CDR3 sequence is 13 residues long. Germline-derived CDR1 and CDR2 are GTSNPN and SVGIG (reference sequence). The V gene end was trimmed by 0 bases and the J gene end by 7 bases; junction bases not matched to a gene: 4.

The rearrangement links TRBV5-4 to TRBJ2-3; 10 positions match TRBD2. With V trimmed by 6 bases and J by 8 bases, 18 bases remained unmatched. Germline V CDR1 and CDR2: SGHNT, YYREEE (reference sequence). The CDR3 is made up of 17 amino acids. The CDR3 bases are TGTGCCAGCACCCCCGGAACTAGCGGGGCCCGGAGCGGTACGCAGTATTTT. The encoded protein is CASTPGTSGARSGTQYF.

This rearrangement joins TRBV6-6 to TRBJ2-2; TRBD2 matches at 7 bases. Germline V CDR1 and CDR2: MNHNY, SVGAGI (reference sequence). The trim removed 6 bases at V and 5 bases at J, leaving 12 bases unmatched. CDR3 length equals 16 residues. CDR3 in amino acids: CASRYQTSPWTGELFF. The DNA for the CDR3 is TGTGCCAGCAGATACCAGACTAGCCCTTGGACCGGGGAGCTGTTTTTT.

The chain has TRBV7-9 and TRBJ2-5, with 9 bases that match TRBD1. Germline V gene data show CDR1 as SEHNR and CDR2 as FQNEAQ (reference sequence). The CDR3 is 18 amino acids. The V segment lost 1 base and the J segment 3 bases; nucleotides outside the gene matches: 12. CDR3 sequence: CASSLGAMGQGTEETQYF. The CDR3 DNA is TGTGCCAGCAGCTTAGGGGCAATGGGACAGGGCACCGAAGAGACCCAGTACTTC.

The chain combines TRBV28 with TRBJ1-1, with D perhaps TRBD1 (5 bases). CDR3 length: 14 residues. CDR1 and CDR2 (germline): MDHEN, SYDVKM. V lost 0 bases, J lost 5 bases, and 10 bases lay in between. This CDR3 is CASSLWGGSTEAFF. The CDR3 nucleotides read TGTGCCAGCAGTTTATGGGGGGGAAGTACTGAAGCTTTCTTT.

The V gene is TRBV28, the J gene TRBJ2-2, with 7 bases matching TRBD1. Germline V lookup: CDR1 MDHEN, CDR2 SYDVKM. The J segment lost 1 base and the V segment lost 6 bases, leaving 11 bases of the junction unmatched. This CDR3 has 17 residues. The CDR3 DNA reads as TGTGCCAGCAGCCCCCCCCCGGACAGGATGAACACCGGGGAGCTGTTTTTT. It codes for CASSPPPDRMNTGELFF.

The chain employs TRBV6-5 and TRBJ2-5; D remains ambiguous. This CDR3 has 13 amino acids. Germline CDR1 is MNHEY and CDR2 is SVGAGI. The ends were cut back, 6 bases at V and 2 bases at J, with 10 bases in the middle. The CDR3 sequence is CASRHRRQETQYF. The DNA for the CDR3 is TGTGCCAGCAGACATCGGCGACAAGAGACCCAGTACTTC.

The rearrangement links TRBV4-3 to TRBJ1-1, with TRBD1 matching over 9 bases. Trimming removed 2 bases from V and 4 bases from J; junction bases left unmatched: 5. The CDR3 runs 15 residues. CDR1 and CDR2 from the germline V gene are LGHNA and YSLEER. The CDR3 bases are TGCGCCAGCAGCCAAAAGAACAGGGGGCGCACTGAAGCTTTCTTT. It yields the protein CASSQKNRGRTEAFF.

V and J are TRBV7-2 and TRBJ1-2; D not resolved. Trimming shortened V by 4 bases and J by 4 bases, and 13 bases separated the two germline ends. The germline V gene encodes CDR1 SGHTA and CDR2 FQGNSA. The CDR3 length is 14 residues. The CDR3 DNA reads TGTGCCAGCAGCTCCAGCTTAGCCCTCTATGGCTACACCTTC. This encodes CASSSSLALYGYTF.

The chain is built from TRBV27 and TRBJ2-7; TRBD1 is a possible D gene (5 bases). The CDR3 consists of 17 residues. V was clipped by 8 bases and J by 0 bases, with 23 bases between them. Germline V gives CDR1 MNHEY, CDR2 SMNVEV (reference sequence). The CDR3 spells CASAPNFQGLHSYEQYF. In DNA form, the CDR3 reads TGTGCCAGCGCACCCAATTTTCAGGGCCTCCACTCCTACGAGCAGTACTTC.

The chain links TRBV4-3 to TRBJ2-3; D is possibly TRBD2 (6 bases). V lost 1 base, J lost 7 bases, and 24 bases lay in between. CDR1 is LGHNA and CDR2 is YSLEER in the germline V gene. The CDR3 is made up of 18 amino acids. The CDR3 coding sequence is TGCGCCAGCAGCCAAGCCCCTGGGAGTATTGGGGAGGAGAATACGCAGTATTTT. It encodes CASSQAPGSIGEENTQYF.

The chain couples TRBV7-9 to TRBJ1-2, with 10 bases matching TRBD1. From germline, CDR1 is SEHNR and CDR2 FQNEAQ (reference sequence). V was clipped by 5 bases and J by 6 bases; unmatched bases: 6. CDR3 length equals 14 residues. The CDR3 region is CASSAKGQGHGYTF. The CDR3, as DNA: TGTGCCAGCAGCGCCAAGGGACAGGGGCATGGCTACACCTTC. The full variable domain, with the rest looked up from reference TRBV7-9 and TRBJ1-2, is DTGVSQNPRHKITKRGQNVTFRCDPISEHNRLYWYRQTLGQGPEFLTYFQNEAQLEKSRLLSDRFSAERPKGSFSTLEIQRTEQGDSAMYLCASSAKGQGHGYTFGSGTRLTVV.

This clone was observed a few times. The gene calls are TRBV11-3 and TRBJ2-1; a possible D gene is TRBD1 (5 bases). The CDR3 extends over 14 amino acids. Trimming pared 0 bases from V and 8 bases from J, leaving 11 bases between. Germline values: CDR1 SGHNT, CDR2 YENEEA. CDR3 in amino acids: CASSLDFTGHEQFF. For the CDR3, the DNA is TGTGCCAGCAGCTTAGATTTCACAGGCCATGAGCAGTTCTTC. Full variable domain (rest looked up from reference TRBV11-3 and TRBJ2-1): EAGVVQSPRYKIIEKKQPVAFWCNPISGHNTLYWYLQNLGQGPELLIRYENEEAVDDSQLPKDRFSAERLKGVDSTLKIQPAELGDSAVYLCASSLDFTGHEQFFGPGTRLTVL.

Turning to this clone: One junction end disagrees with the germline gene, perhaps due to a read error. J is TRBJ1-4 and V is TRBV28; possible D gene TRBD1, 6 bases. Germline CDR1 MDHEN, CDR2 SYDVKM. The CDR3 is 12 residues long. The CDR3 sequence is CASSSGRRGQHF. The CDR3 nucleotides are TGTGCCAGCAGCTCTGGCCGAAGGGGACAACATTTT.

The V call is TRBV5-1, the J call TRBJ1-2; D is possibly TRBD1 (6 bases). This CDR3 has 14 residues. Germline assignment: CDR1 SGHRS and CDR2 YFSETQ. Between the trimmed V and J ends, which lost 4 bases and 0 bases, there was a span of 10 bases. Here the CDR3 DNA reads TGCGCCAGCAGCCCACAGGGTTCTAACTATGGCTACACCTTC. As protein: CASSPQGSNYGYTF.